This T cell receptor (beta chain) stems from a study of T cells in localized non-small cell lung cancer. Assay: immunoSEQ multiplex PCR; the TCRdb copy retains only in-frame clones and omits some. The table shows around 28,000 clones, with about 87% occurring only once. The sequencing used peripheral blood, collected before any cancer treatment. The receptor was isolated from a woman aged 18-49 years with stage I lung adenocarcinoma.

The CDR3 region has the DNA TGTGCCAGTAGTTTGAAGGGTCAACGGCAGTATTTT. As protein: CASSLKGQRQYF. This chain uses TRBV19 with TRBJ2-3; D not certain. Germline V gene lookup returns CDR1 LNHDA and CDR2 SQIVND (reference sequence). V was pared by 5 bases and J by 11 bases, with 14 bases between. The CDR3 length is 12 residues.